In its sample, the clone carrying this T cell receptor beta chain was seen many times. Its antigen is currently unknown. This sample stems from a study of T-cell memory formation after mild COVID-19. The overall study: Clusters of TCRs were largely donor specific.

V was shortened by 2 bases and J by 4 bases, with 3 bases between the two germline ends. Germline CDR1 is SEHNR and CDR2 is FQNEAQ (reference sequence). The CDR3 extends over 12 amino acids. Study findings and constraints: Day 15 to 85 contracting clones showed balanced CD4/CD8; day 15 to 37 expanders favored CD4+. Pre-infection memory harbored some responding clones, suggesting cross-reactive memory joined.

After 5'RACE with constant-segment primers, TCR alpha and TCR beta cDNA libraries carrying sample barcodes and UMIs were obtained. TCRdb used MiXCR to reprocess the 5' RACE reads, holding one entry per CDR3 protein. The repertoire holds around 340,000 distinct CDR3 sequences, with approximately 14% as singletons. J is TRBJ2-1 and V is TRBV7-9; D gene ambiguous. Sequencing was carried out using PBMCs or a T cell subset sorted from them (not recorded which). This receptor was identified in a man aged 18 to 30 who had mild COVID-19 (a few samples of this study predate the infection). Cell type and time point are not known. The CDR3 is CASSLLYNEQFF. The CDR3 DNA reads TGTGCCAGCAGCTTACTGTACAATGAGCAGTTCTTC.